This T cell receptor (beta chain) came from a study of early T cells in non-severe SARS-CoV-2 infection. Turning to the study itself: Unsorted whole-blood RNA was sequenced in bulk, leaving chains unpaired. Findings of the study overall: VDJdb-based matching was biased toward anti-spike CD8 responses and missed private and CD4 specificities.

This clonotype was seen more than once but under ten times. Its antigen is still unknown. Trimming stripped 4 bases from V and 3 bases from J, with 15 bases between. The CDR3 loop spans 15 amino acids. Germline CDR1 GTSNPN, CDR2 SVGIG (reference sequence). Individual cDNA molecules each received unique molecular identifiers attached to them. TCRdb reanalysed the 5' RACE reads using MiXCR and keeps one entry per CDR3 protein. The table shows 85,000 to 90,000 distinct CDR3 sequences, with around 15% occurring only once. This sequence originates from an adult who was a healthcare worker with PCR-confirmed SARS-CoV-2 infection or an uninfected control (not recorded which). This chain uses TRBV30 with TRBJ1-4; the D is unclear. Sequencing was performed on whole blood. The CDR3: CAWTEGQAANEKLFF. In nucleotides, the CDR3 is TGTGCCTGGACCGAGGGCCAAGCGGCTAATGAAAAACTGTTTTTT.